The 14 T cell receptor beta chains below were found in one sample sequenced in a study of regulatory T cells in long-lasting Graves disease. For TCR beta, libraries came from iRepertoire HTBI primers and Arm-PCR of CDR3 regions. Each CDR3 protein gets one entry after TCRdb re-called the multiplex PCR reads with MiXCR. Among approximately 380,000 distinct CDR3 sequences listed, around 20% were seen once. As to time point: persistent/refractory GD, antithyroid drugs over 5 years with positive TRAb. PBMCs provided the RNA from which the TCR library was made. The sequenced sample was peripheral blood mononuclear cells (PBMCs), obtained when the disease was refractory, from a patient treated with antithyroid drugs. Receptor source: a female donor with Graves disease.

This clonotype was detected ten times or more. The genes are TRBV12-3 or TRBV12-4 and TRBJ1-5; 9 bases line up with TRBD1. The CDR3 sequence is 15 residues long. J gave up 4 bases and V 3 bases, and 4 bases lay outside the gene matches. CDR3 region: CASSLGTGYNQPQHF. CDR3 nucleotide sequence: TGTGCCAGCAGTTTGGGGACAGGGTATAATCAGCCCCAGCATTTT.

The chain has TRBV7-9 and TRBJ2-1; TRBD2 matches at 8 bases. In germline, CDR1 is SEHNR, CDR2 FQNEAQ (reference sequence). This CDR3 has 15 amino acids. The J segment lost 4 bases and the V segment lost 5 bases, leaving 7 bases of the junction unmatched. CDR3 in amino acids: CASSKGLGAYNEQFF. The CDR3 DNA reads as TGTGCCAGCAGCAAGGGACTAGGGGCTTACAATGAGCAGTTCTTC.

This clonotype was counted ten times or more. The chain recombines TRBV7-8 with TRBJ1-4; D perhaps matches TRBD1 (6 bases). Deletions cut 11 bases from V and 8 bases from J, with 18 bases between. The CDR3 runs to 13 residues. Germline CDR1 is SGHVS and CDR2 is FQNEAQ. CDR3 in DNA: TGTGCCTCAAGGGGGGTTGGGGAGGAAAAACTGTTTTTT. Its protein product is CASRGVGEEKLFF.

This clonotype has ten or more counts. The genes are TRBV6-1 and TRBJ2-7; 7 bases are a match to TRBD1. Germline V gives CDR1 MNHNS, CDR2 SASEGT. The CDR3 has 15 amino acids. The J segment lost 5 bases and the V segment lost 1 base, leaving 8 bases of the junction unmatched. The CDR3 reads CASSEVDRYTDEQYF. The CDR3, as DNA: TGTGCCAGCAGTGAAGTGGACAGGTATACGGACGAGCAGTACTTC.

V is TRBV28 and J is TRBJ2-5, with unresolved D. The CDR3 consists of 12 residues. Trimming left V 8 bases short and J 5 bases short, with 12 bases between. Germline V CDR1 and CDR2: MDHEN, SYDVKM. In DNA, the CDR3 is TGTGCCAGCTGCGCCCAAGTGGAGACCCAGTACTTC. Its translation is CASCAQVETQYF.

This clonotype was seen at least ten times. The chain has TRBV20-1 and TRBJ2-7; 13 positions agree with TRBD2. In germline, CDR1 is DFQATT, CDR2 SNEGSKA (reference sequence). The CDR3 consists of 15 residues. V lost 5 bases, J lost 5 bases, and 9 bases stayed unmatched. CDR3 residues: CSAGPTSGRVNEQYF. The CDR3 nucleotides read TGCAGTGCTGGGCCTACTAGCGGGAGGGTGAACGAGCAGTACTTC.

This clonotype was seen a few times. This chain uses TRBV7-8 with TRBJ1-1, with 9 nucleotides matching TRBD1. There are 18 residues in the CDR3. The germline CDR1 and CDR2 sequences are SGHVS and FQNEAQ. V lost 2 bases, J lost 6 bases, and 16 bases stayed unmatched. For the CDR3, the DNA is TGTGCCAGCAGCTTAATGTCATATCGGGGACAGGGAGTATCTGAAGCTTTCTTT. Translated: CASSLMSYRGQGVSEAFF.

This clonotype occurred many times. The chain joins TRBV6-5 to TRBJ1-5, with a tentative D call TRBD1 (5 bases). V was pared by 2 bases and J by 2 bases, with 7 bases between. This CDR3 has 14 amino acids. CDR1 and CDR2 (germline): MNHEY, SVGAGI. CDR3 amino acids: CASSYEGGNQPQHF. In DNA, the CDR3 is TGTGCCAGCAGTTACGAAGGGGGCAATCAGCCCCAGCATTTT.

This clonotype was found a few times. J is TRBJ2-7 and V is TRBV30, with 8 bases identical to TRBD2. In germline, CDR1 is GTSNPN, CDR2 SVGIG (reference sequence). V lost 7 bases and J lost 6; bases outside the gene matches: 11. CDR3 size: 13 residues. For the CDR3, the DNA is TGTGCCTACCGAGCGGGAGTGTGGATCGAGCAGTACTTC. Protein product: CAYRAGVWIEQYF.

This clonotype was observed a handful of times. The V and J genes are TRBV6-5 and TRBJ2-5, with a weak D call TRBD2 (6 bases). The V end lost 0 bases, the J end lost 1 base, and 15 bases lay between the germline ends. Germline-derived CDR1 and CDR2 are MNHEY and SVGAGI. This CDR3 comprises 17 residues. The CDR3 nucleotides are TGTGCCAGCAGTTACTCGGCGTTGAGGGGACTCCAAGAGACCCAGTACTTC. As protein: CASSYSALRGLQETQYF.

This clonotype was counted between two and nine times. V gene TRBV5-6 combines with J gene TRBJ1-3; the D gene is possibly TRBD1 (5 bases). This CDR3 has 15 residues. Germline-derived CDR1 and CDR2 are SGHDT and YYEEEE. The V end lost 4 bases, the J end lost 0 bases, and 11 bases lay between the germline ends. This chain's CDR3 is CASSLGQVSGNTIYF. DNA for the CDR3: TGTGCCAGCAGCCTCGGACAAGTCTCTGGAAACACCATATATTTT.

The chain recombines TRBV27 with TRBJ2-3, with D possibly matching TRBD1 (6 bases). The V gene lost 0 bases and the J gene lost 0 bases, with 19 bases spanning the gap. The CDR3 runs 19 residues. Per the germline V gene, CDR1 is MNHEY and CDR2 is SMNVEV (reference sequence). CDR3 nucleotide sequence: TGTGCCAGCAGTTTATCCCCCCCCAGGACAGCCTCTAGCACAGATACGCAGTATTTT. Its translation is CASSLSPPRTASSTDTQYF.

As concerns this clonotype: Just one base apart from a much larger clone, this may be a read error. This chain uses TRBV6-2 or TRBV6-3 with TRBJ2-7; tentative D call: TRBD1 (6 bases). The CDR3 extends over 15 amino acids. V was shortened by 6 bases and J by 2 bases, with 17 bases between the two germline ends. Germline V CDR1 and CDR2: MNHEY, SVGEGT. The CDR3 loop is CASRNLGTYPYEQYF. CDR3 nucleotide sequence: TGTGCCAGCAGAAATCTAGGGACATACCCCTACGAGCAGTACTTC.

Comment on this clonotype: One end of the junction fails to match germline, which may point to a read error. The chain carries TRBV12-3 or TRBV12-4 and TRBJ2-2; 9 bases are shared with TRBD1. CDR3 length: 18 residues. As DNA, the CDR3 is TGTGCCGGCAGTTCACTCGCGCCAAGAGACAGGGGGTCCGGGGAGCTGTTTTTT. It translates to CAGSSLAPRDRGSGELFF.